This is a list of T cell receptor beta chains from one sample in a study of identical twins. MiXCR, run by TCRdb on the 5' RACE reads, gives a single entry per CDR3 protein. The repertoire includes around 960,000 distinct CDR3 sequences, 9% to 15% of them detected once, and roughly 1.6% sits in the top ten. These data are also associated with another study on yellow fever vaccine responses in identical twins.

Sequencing used PBMCs. These receptors all stem from a woman younger than 30 in good health. Both conserved end residues are part of each CDR3. The D gene is left open where the match is weak. Clone sizes are given selectively: once, few, many, or a class where the clone is expanded.

V,D,size,J,DNA,CDR3
TRBV10-3,TRBD2,few,TRBJ2-1,TGTGCCATCAGCTGGACTAGCGGGGGAAAAAATGAGCAGTTCTTC,CAISWTSGGKNEQFF
TRBV7-9,.,many,TRBJ2-5,TGTGCCAGCAGCCTGGACCCAGAGTACCAAGAGACCCAGTACTTC,CASSLDPEYQETQYF
TRBV7-9,.,few,TRBJ2-3,TGTGCCAGCAGGGGACTGATCACAGATACGCAGTATTTT,CASRGLITDTQYF
TRBV11-2,TRBD2,.,TRBJ2-2,TGTGCCAGCAGCCCTAGTTTAAGTTCTAGCGGGAGCACCGGGGAGCTGTTTTTT,CASSPSLSSSGSTGELFF
TRBV7-9,.,few,TRBJ2-2,TGTGCCAGCGCCGACTGGGCGAACACCGGGGAGCTGTTTTTT,CASADWANTGELFF
TRBV4-1,.,many,TRBJ1-2,TGCGCCAGCAGCCAAGATTCCAGGGACTCTGGCTACACCTTC,CASSQDSRDSGYTF
TRBV27,.,.,TRBJ2-5,TGTGCCAGCAGTTTATATGGGGCGGGTGGGGAGACCCAGTACTTC,CASSLYGAGGETQYF
TRBV4-1,TRBD2,.,TRBJ2-5,TGCGCCAGCAGCCAAGTGTCAGCGGGAGTCGAGACCCAGTACTTC,CASSQVSAGVETQYF
TRBV12-3/TRBV12-4,.,once,TRBJ1-1,TGTGCCAGCAAAGGGGACCAGAACACTGAAGCTTTCTTT,CASKGDQNTEAFF
TRBV7-2,.,medium-sized,TRBJ2-3,TGTGCCAGCAGCTCCAATGGGGGAGGGACATTCACAGATACGCAGTATTTT,CASSSNGGGTFTDTQYF
TRBV11-2,.,few,TRBJ2-1,TGTGCCAGCAGCTTAATCCCCCTTCGGGGGCTAAACTTCAATGAGCAGTTCTTC,CASSLIPLRGLNFNEQFF
TRBV5-1,.,many,TRBJ1-1,TGCGCCAGCAGCTTAGCAGGGATGAACACTGAAGCTTTCTTT,CASSLAGMNTEAFF
TRBV14,.,few,TRBJ2-7,TGTGCCAGCAGCGAAAACCGGCATGTTCATATCTTC,CASSENRHVHIF
TRBV12-3/TRBV12-4,.,.,TRBJ2-2,TGTGCCAGCAGTTCGAGTCCAGGGCGAACCGGGGAGCTGTTTTTT,CASSSSPGRTGELFF
TRBV7-9,.,.,TRBJ2-1,TGTGCCAGCACCCTACAGGGCCCTTATTACAATGAGCAGTTCTTC,CASTLQGPYYNEQFF
TRBV12-3/TRBV12-4,TRBD2,few,TRBJ2-5,TGTGCCAGCAGGAGGTTAGCGGGAGGCGGTGAGACCCAGTACTTC,CASRRLAGGGETQYF
TRBV3-1,TRBD2,.,TRBJ2-1,TGTGCCAGCAGCCAAGATCCGTATAGCGGGAGGCGGGGCAATGAGCAGTTCTTC,CASSQDPYSGRRGNEQFF
TRBV19,.,.,TRBJ2-3,TGTGCCAGTAGTATCCCTGGGAAAAGCACAGATACGCAGTATTTT,CASSIPGKSTDTQYF
TRBV5-1,TRBD1,few,TRBJ2-2,TGCGCCAGCAGCCCACCCGGGACAGGGGTTACCGGGGAGCTGTTTTTT,CASSPPGTGVTGELFF
TRBV11-2,TRBD1,.,TRBJ2-1,TGTGCCAGCAGCTCGAAAACTACAGGGGTCGATGAGCAGTTCTTC,CASSSKTTGVDEQFF
TRBV5-1,.,many,TRBJ2-1,TGCGCCAGCAGCTTGGAAGCTAGATACAATGAGCAGTTCTTC,CASSLEARYNEQFF
TRBV27,.,.,TRBJ2-3,TGTGCCAGCAGCATTCTACAGGCGGGAAGCACAGATACGCAGTATTTT,CASSILQAGSTDTQYF
TRBV12-3/TRBV12-4,TRBD2,few,TRBJ2-5,TGTGCCAGCACCAGGACTAGTGGGGAGACCCAGTACTTC,CASTRTSGETQYF
TRBV7-9,TRBD2,few,TRBJ2-1,TGTGCCAGCAGCGCCCACACTAGCGGGAGAGGTAATGAGCAGTTCTTC,CASSAHTSGRGNEQFF
TRBV2,.,few,TRBJ2-3,TGTGCCAGCAGTGTTCCATTGTTCAGAGCGCGCCCGACTAGCACAGATACGCAGTATTTT,CASSVPLFRARPTSTDTQYF